This is a list of T cell receptor beta chains from one sample in a study of cytomegalovirus exposure and HLA in healthy donors. Repertoires were generated with immunoSEQ multiplex PCR, while TCRdb's copy carries only in-frame clones and drops some. The sample contains 200,000 or so clones, more than 75% of which appear only once. The sequencing sample was made of PBMCs. Receptor source: a human donor in good health. The CDR3 runs from the conserved cysteine through the conserved F or W. A D gene is named only where the DNA matches it firmly. Where a row states a size, it is once, few, many or the class of an expanded clone; other rows omit it.

clone size	V gene	CDR3 length	J gene	D gene	CDR3 protein	CDR3 DNA
NA	TRBV2	19	TRBJ2-1	TRBD2	CASSPWGGTSGSGYNEQFF	TGTGCCAGCAGTCCGTGGGGGGGGACTAGCGGGAGTGGTTACAATGAGCAGTTCTTC
NA	TRBV5-4	14	TRBJ1-2	NA	CASSGSRPNYGYTF	TGTGCCAGCAGCGGGAGTAGACCGAACTATGGCTACACCTTC
NA	TRBV9	15	TRBJ2-7	TRBD2	CASSVAPGAGGEQYF	TGTGCCAGCAGCGTAGCCCCAGGGGCGGGGGGAGAGCAGTACTTC
NA	TRBV10-3	13	TRBJ1-1	TRBD1	CATRQGQNTEAFF	TGTGCCACCCGACAGGGACAGAACACTGAAGCTTTCTTT
few	TRBV6-1	14	TRBJ2-7	TRBD1	CASSPTGGFYEQYF	TGTGCCAGCAGCCCGACAGGGGGCTTCTACGAGCAGTACTTC
NA	TRBV13	16	TRBJ2-7	TRBD2	CASSFVVGRDSYEQYF	TGTGCCAGCAGCTTCGTTGTCGGGAGGGACTCCTACGAGCAGTACTTC
NA	TRBV6-1	14	TRBJ2-2	TRBD1	CASSVGQGAEELFF	TGTGCCAGCAGTGTGGGACAGGGGGCCGAGGAGCTGTTTTTT
NA	TRBV4-1	16	TRBJ1-2	NA	CASSQWARAGSDGYTF	TGCGCCAGCAGCCAATGGGCCAGGGCGGGATCCGATGGCTACACCTTC
NA	TRBV19	15	TRBJ1-5	NA	CASSIGPDSNQPQHF	TGTGCCAGTAGTATAGGTCCAGATAGCAATCAGCCCCAGCATTTT
NA	TRBV6-1	17	TRBJ2-1	TRBD2	CASSEGLGGRGYNEQFF	TGTGCCAGCAGTGAAGGTCTGGGCGGGAGAGGCTACAATGAGCAGTTCTTC
NA	TRBV18	13	TRBJ2-5	NA	CASSPQDRGEQYF	TGTGCCAGCTCACCACAGGACAGAGGTGAGCAGTACTTC
NA	TRBV5-8	14	TRBJ1-5	NA	CASSLVIPLSAQHF	TGTGCCAGCAGCTTGGTTATCCCCTTATCGGCCCAGCATTTT
NA	TRBV7-6	18	TRBJ2-7	TRBD2	CASSPPGGASGRSNEQYF	TGTGCCAGCAGCCCTCCCGGGGGGGCTAGCGGGAGGTCCAACGAGCAGTACTTC
NA	TRBV28	18	TRBJ2-5	TRBD2	CASSFDHRTSGRGETQYF	TGTGCCAGCAGTTTCGACCACAGGACTAGCGGGAGAGGTGAGACCCAGTACTTC
NA	TRBV6-5	13	TRBJ1-1	NA	CATRVGVWTEAFF	TGTGCCACCAGGGTGGGAGTATGGACTGAAGCTTTCTTT
NA	TRBV9	15	TRBJ2-1	TRBD2	CASTPRGGSYNEQFF	TGTGCCAGCACTCCTCGGGGGGGTTCCTACAATGAGCAGTTCTTC
NA	TRBV27	15	TRBJ2-7	TRBD1	CASSVRDGTAYEQYF	TGTGCCAGCAGTGTCCGGGACGGGACAGCATACGAGCAGTACTTC
few	TRBV6-6	13	TRBJ1-1	NA	CASSSPRLTEAFF	TGTGCCAGCAGTTCCCCCAGACTTACTGAAGCTTTCTTT
NA	TRBV7-7	13	TRBJ2-1	NA	CASSSHGGGEQFF	TGTGCTAGCAGCTCACATGGGGGCGGAGAGCAGTTCTTC
NA	TRBV27	15	TRBJ2-7	TRBD1	CASNNQGAHSYEQYF	TGTGCCAGCAATAACCAGGGGGCGCATTCCTACGAGCAGTACTTC
NA	TRBV19	15	TRBJ2-1	TRBD2	CASSTLAGGLNEQFF	TGTGCCAGTAGTACCCTAGCGGGAGGGCTCAATGAGCAGTTCTTC
NA	TRBV7-9	15	TRBJ2-3	TRBD2	CASRASGTSTDTQYF	TGTGCCAGCAGGGCTAGCGGGACAAGCACAGATACGCAGTATTTT
NA	TRBV7-6	22	TRBJ1-5	TRBD1	CASSSRYSRQGAYFGNNQPQHF	TGTGCCAGCAGCTCGCGATACTCCCGACAGGGGGCGTACTTTGGAAACAATCAGCCCCAGCATTTT
NA	TRBV7-9	14	TRBJ2-7	TRBD2	CASSSGTSGYEQYF	TGTGCCAGCAGCTCCGGGACTAGCGGATACGAGCAGTACTTC
NA	TRBV4-1	17	TRBJ2-3	NA	CASSQDGGGGAFDTQYF	TGCGCCAGCAGCCAAGATGGGGGTGGGGGGGCGTTCGATACGCAGTATTTT
NA	TRBV5-1	14	TRBJ2-7	NA	CASSTAGSPDEQYF	TGCGCCAGCAGCACCGCGGGGTCCCCGGACGAGCAGTACTTC
NA	TRBV14	13	TRBJ1-1	NA	CASSPSGSTEAFF	TGTGCCAGCAGCCCTTCGGGGTCCACTGAAGCTTTCTTT
NA	TRBV5-4	15	TRBJ2-1	TRBD2	CASSLRLAGGIEQFF	TGTGCCAGCAGCTTGAGGCTAGCGGGAGGGATTGAGCAGTTCTTC
NA	TRBV15	14	TRBJ1-1	NA	CATSYNTKNTEAFF	TGTGCCACCAGCTACAACACAAAGAACACTGAAGCTTTCTTT
NA	TRBV25-1	15	TRBJ2-1	TRBD2	CASSATSGVYNEQFF	TGTGCCAGCAGTGCCACTAGCGGTGTTTACAATGAGCAGTTCTTC
NA	TRBV5-8	15	TRBJ2-5	TRBD1	CARGGAGRYQETQYF	TGTGCCAGAGGGGGCGCGGGTCGGTATCAAGAGACCCAGTACTTC
once	TRBV28	12	TRBJ2-5	NA	CASTGSRETQYF	TGTGCCAGCACAGGGTCCCGAGAGACCCAGTACTTC
NA	TRBV30	14	TRBJ2-2	NA	CAWSGTTNTGELFF	TGTGCCTGGAGCGGGACAACGAACACCGGGGAGCTGTTTTTT
NA	TRBV10-3	16	TRBJ1-4	NA	CAISESSGLTNEKLFF	TGTGCCATCAGTGAGTCGTCAGGCCTAACTAATGAAAAACTGTTTTTT
NA	TRBV7-9	18	TRBJ2-7	NA	CASSFRDTLGMSDYEQYF	TGTGCCAGCAGCTTCCGGGACACCCTCGGAATGTCAGACTACGAGCAGTACTTC
NA	TRBV28	13	TRBJ2-7	NA	CASRDYRLYEQYF	TGTGCCAGCCGCGACTACCGTCTATACGAGCAGTACTTC
NA	TRBV7-3	14	TRBJ2-3	TRBD2	CASSTGLVSDTQYF	TGTGCCAGCAGCACGGGACTAGTCTCAGATACGCAGTATTTT
NA	TRBV7-9	11	TRBJ1-1	NA	CASSLPGEAFF	TGTGCCAGCAGCTTACCCGGGGAAGCTTTCTTT
NA	TRBV7-9	15	TRBJ2-3	TRBD2	CASSFSGSTADTQYF	TGTGCCAGCAGCTTTAGCGGGAGTACAGCAGATACGCAGTATTTT
NA	TRBV19	13	TRBJ2-2	NA	CASSGVRVGELFF	TGTGCCAGTAGTGGGGTGCGGGTCGGGGAGCTGTTTTTT
NA	TRBV9	15	TRBJ1-1	NA	CASSAQRGWTDEAFF	TGTGCCAGCAGCGCCCAAAGGGGCTGGACAGATGAAGCTTTCTTT
NA	TRBV6-1	14	TRBJ1-2	NA	CASSEAAGGVGYTF	TGTGCCAGCAGTGAAGCAGCGGGGGGGGTGGGCTACACCTTC
NA	TRBV5-1	14	TRBJ1-4	NA	CASSLQGKNEKLFF	TGCGCCAGCAGCTTGCAGGGGAAGAATGAAAAACTGTTTTTT
NA	TRBV20-1	11	TRBJ1-1	TRBD1	CRGQTGSEAFF	TGCAGGGGACAGACTGGATCTGAAGCTTTCTTT
once	TRBV15	17	TRBJ2-7	TRBD2	CATSNYLSPLAPYEQYF	TGTGCCACCAGCAATTACCTATCCCCACTAGCGCCCTACGAGCAGTACTTC
NA	TRBV7-3	16	TRBJ2-2	TRBD2	CASSLTTSGRAGELFF	TGTGCCAGCAGCTTAACGACTAGCGGGAGAGCCGGGGAGCTGTTTTTT
NA	TRBV9	17	TRBJ2-5	NA	CASSVGVGGGKVETQYF	TGTGCCAGCAGCGTAGGTGTTGGGGGCGGAAAGGTAGAGACCCAGTACTTC
NA	TRBV7-9	15	TRBJ2-7	TRBD2	CASSGTGTRGREQYF	TGTGCCAGCAGCGGAACCGGGACTAGGGGTCGGGAGCAGTACTTC